This passage covers 28 T cell receptor beta chains from one sample sequenced in a study of blood T cell repertoires in COVID-19. Assay used: immunoSEQ multiplex PCR; TCRdb lists only in-frame clones, some missing. The repertoire has about 260,000 clones, under 90% of them found once; the top ten carry roughly 8.6%. The sequenced sample was peripheral blood. These receptors all come from a human donor in a cohort sampled during active COVID-19.

This clone came up once. V usage is TRBV4-2 and J usage is TRBJ2-3; D is unresolved. Trimming removed 1 base at V and 0 bases at J, with 8 bases between. The CDR3 contains 15 residues. Germline V gene data show CDR1 as LGHNA and CDR2 as YNFKEQ. CDR3 protein: CASSQGGASTDTQYF. The CDR3 DNA sequence: TGTGCCAGCAGCCAAGGCGGCGCTAGCACAGATACGCAGTATTTT.

The gene calls are TRBV9 and TRBJ2-7; the D is unclear. In germline, CDR1 is SGDLS, CDR2 YYNGEE. The CDR3 has 12 residues. The V and J ends lost 4 bases and 0 bases respectively, with 5 bases between them. CDR3 in DNA: TGTGCCAGCAGCACCTACTCCTACGAGCAGTACTTC. It yields the protein CASSTYSYEQYF. Drawing the rest from reference TRBV9 and TRBJ2-7, the complete variable domain is DSGVTQTPKHLITATGQRVTLRCSPRSGDLSVYWYQQSLDQGLQFLIQYYNGEERAKGNILERFSAQQFPDLHSELNLSSLELGDSALYFCASSTYSYEQYFGPGTRLTVT.

V gene TRBV10-2 combines with J gene TRBJ2-7, with D hard to call. Germline V gene lookup returns CDR1 WSHSY and CDR2 SAAADI. V lost 3 bases and J 3 bases, leaving 6 bases between the germline ends. The CDR3 has 12 amino acids. The CDR3 is CASSESVYEQYF. CDR3 sequence (DNA): TGCGCCAGCAGTGAATCCGTCTACGAGCAGTACTTC.

J is TRBJ2-2 and V is TRBV25-1, with TRBD1 identical over 7 bases. The CDR3 is 16 residues long. CDR1 is MGHDK, CDR2 SYGVNS, per germline. The junction had 9 bases not matched to a gene; V was cut back by 5 bases and J by 3 bases. Here the CDR3 DNA reads TGTGCCAGCAGTCCGGACAGGACGCCGTACACCGGGGAGCTGTTTTTT. This encodes CASSPDRTPYTGELFF.

The chain has TRBV6-5 and TRBJ1-1; D remains unclear. Germline V CDR1 and CDR2: MNHEY, SVGAGI. V was pared by 7 bases and J by 0 bases, with 9 bases between. The CDR3 loop spans 13 amino acids. The CDR3, as DNA: TGTGCCAGCATAAACAGTATGAACACTGAAGCTTTCTTT. Protein sequence: CASINSMNTEAFF.

The chain combines TRBV7-9 with TRBJ1-4; 8 nucleotides align to TRBD1. The CDR3 has 15 residues. CDR1 SEHNR and CDR2 FQNEAQ come from the germline V gene (reference sequence). After removal of 0 bases from V and 7 bases from J, the junction contained 4 bases not matched to a gene. CDR3 in DNA: TGTGCCAGCAGCTTAGCCAGGGGGCTGGGTGAAAAACTGTTTTTT. Its protein product is CASSLARGLGEKLFF.

A single count supports this clone. This chain links TRBV5-4 with TRBJ1-1, with TRBD1 identical over 9 bases. The CDR3 has 15 residues. J was trimmed by 0 bases and V by 4 bases; bases with no gene match: 4. Looked up from germline, CDR1 is SGHNT and CDR2 is YYREEE (reference sequence). CDR3 sequence (DNA): TGTGCCAGCAGCCGGGGGACAGGGTTGAACACTGAAGCTTTCTTT. It codes for CASSRGTGLNTEAFF.

The chain is built from TRBV11-2 and TRBJ2-1; TRBD2 matches at 16 bases. The trim removed 6 bases at V and 4 bases at J, leaving 3 bases unmatched. Germline CDR1 SGHAT, CDR2 FQNNGV. This CDR3 region has 16 residues. The CDR3 loop reads CASRPGLAGGYNEQFF. The DNA of the CDR3 is TGTGCCAGCAGGCCGGGACTAGCGGGGGGGTACAATGAGCAGTTCTTC. Full variable domain (outside the CDR3, taken from reference TRBV11-2 and TRBJ2-1): EAGVAQSPRYKIIEKRQSVAFWCNPISGHATLYWYQQILGQGPKLLIQFQNNGVVDDSQLPKDRFSAERLKGVDSTLKIQPAKLEDSAVYLCASRPGLAGGYNEQFFGPGTRLTVL.

The count of this clone is one. The chain recombines TRBV29-1 with TRBJ2-7; the match to TRBD1 covers 9 bases. The germline V gene has CDR1 SQVTM and CDR2 ANQGSEA. The length of the CDR3 is 13 residues. V lost 7 bases and J lost 5; bases outside the gene matches: 9. CDR3 DNA sequence: TGCAGCGGCCGGGACAGGGCTACCCACGAGCAGTACTTC. This gives the protein CSGRDRATHEQYF.

This clone was detected a few times. This chain connects TRBV5-8 to TRBJ1-5, with unresolved D. The CDR3 has 14 amino acids. Germline V CDR1 and CDR2: SGHTS, YDEGEE. The ends were cut back, 0 bases at V and 5 bases at J, with 9 bases in the middle. CDR3 DNA: TGTGCCAGCAGCTTGGGCCTGAGGGATCAGCCCCAGCATTTT. As protein: CASSLGLRDQPQHF.

The rearrangement links TRBV7-2 to TRBJ1-5; D call uncertain. Per germline, CDR1 SGHTA and CDR2 FQGNSA. V gave up 2 bases and J gave up 5 bases, with 7 bases separating them. The CDR3 contains 13 residues. Written as DNA, the CDR3 is TGTGCCAGCAGCTTAATTCGCGATCAGCCCCAGCATTTT. Translation: CASSLIRDQPQHF.

V is TRBV11-2 and J is TRBJ1-4; 8 positions agree with TRBD1. From germline, CDR1 is SGHAT and CDR2 FQNNGV. CDR3 size: 14 residues. Trimming removed 2 bases from V and 7 bases from J; junction bases left unmatched: 3. In nucleotides, the CDR3 is TGTGCCAGCAGCTTAAGGACAGGGAGTGAAAAACTGTTTTTT. Translating gives CASSLRTGSEKLFF.

The rearrangement joins TRBV28 to TRBJ1-5; 7 nucleotides agree with TRBD1. CDR1 and CDR2 from the germline V gene are MDHEN and SYDVKM. V lost 6 bases and J lost 6; bases outside the gene matches: 2. The CDR3 loop spans 12 amino acids. The CDR3 nucleotides are TGTGCCAGCAGGGAGGGGGCTCAGCCCCAGCATTTT. Amino acids: CASREGAQPQHF.

The chain employs TRBV11-1 and TRBJ2-3; 16 nucleotides align to TRBD2. In germline, CDR1 is SGHAT, CDR2 FQDESV (reference sequence). V lost 4 bases, J lost 7 bases, and 5 bases stayed unmatched. The CDR3 runs to 16 residues. The CDR3 sequence is CASSSPGLAGGNTQYF. CDR3 in DNA: TGTGCCAGCAGCTCCCCGGGACTAGCGGGAGGGAATACGCAGTATTTT. Filled out from reference TRBV11-1 and TRBJ2-3, the complete variable domain reads EAEVAQSPRYKITEKSQAVAFWCDPISGHATLYWYRQILGQGPELLVQFQDESVVDDSQLPKDRFSAERLKGVDSTLKIQPAELGDSAMYLCASSSPGLAGGNTQYFGPGTRLTVL.

This sequence joins TRBV4-1 and TRBJ2-3, with 14 bases identical to TRBD2. Unmatched junction bases numbered 6, after V lost 8 bases and J lost 2 bases. This CDR3 has 16 residues. Per the germline V gene, CDR1 is MGHRA and CDR2 is YSYEKL. The CDR3 DNA follows: TGCGCCAGCTCCCCGGGACTAGCGGGAGTCACAGATACGCAGTATTTT. Its protein is CASSPGLAGVTDTQYF.

The chain recombines TRBV9 with TRBJ1-1, with D hard to call. The V gene lost 2 bases and the J gene lost 4 bases, with 12 bases spanning the gap. The CDR3 runs 14 residues. Germline-derived CDR1 and CDR2 are SGDLS and YYNGEE. The chain's CDR3 is CASSVEGGSTEAFF. In nucleotides, the CDR3 is TGTGCCAGCAGCGTTGAGGGAGGAAGCACTGAAGCTTTCTTT. The variable domain in full, with the rest retrieved from reference TRBV9 and TRBJ1-1, is DSGVTQTPKHLITATGQRVTLRCSPRSGDLSVYWYQQSLDQGLQFLIQYYNGEERAKGNILERFSAQQFPDLHSELNLSSLELGDSALYFCASSVEGGSTEAFFGQGTRLTVV.

The chain combines TRBV18 with TRBJ2-7, with a tentative D call TRBD1 (6 bases). In germline, CDR1 is KGHSH, CDR2 LQKENI. This CDR3 is 14 amino acids long. With 3 bases removed from V and 7 bases from J, the gap between germline ends came to 16 bases. CDR3 nucleotides: TGTGCCAGCTCACCGGACAGAGTATCTACAGAGCAGTACTTC. It specifies CASSPDRVSTEQYF.

The rearrangement links TRBV5-1 to TRBJ2-5, with a weak D call TRBD2 (5 bases). Trimming cost V 9 bases and J 2 bases, with 23 bases left between them. There are 16 residues in the CDR3. Per germline, CDR1 SGHRS and CDR2 YFSETQ. The CDR3 DNA reads as TGCGCCACCCAACTCGGGGTCCTTAATCGGCAAGAGACCCAGTACTTC. Protein: CATQLGVLNRQETQYF. Together with reference TRBV5-1 and TRBJ2-5, the CDR3 gives the full variable domain: KAGVTQTPRYLIKTRGQQVTLSCSPISGHRSVSWYQQTPGQGLQFLFEYFSETQRNKGNFPGRFSGRQFSNSRSEMNVSTLELGDSALYLCATQLGVLNRQETQYFGPGTRLLVL.

The gene calls are TRBV5-6 and TRBJ1-5; the D gene is possibly TRBD1 (5 bases). Trimming removed 1 base at V and 5 bases at J, with 13 bases between. This CDR3 region has 15 residues. The V gene's germline CDR1 is SGHDT and CDR2 YYEEEE. The CDR3 reads CASSLLARDDQPQHF. For the CDR3, the DNA is TGTGCCAGCAGCTTGCTGGCCAGGGATGATCAGCCCCAGCATTTT.

The V and J genes are TRBV19 and TRBJ2-5; weak D call: TRBD1 (5 bases). Germline CDR1 reads LNHDA; CDR2 reads SQIVND (reference sequence). This CDR3 contains 15 residues. V was cut by 2 bases and J by 4 bases, with 14 bases left in between. CDR3 loop: CASSIKRSRAETQYF. The CDR3 coding sequence is TGTGCCAGTAGTATAAAGAGGAGCAGGGCAGAGACCCAGTACTTC.

This chain links TRBV7-8 with TRBJ1-2, with a possible D match to TRBD1 (5 bases). V lost 5 bases, J lost 2 bases, and 18 bases lay in between. The CDR3 is made up of 16 amino acids. Germline V CDR1 and CDR2: SGHVS, FQNEAQ. CDR3 in amino acids: CASSRITPRVNYGYTF. In DNA form, the CDR3 reads TGTGCCAGCAGCCGAATTACACCCAGGGTGAACTATGGCTACACCTTC.

This chain uses TRBV7-9 with TRBJ1-6; 9 bases are shared with TRBD1. The length of the CDR3 is 14 residues. V lost 5 bases to trimming and J lost 9 bases; unmatched junction nucleotides: 5. Germline loops: CDR1 SEHNR, CDR2 FQNEAQ (reference sequence). The DNA for the CDR3 is TGTGCCAGCAGCCGAGGGACAGGGACTTCACCCCTCCACTTT. This codes for CASSRGTGTSPLHF.

The rearrangement uses TRBV6-2 or TRBV6-3 and TRBJ1-1, with a tentative D call TRBD1 (5 bases). Germline CDR1 is MNHEY and CDR2 is SVGEGT. There are 16 residues in the CDR3. Trimming removed 3 bases at V and 3 bases at J, with 17 bases between. In DNA, the CDR3 is TGTGCCAGCAGTTATTCGCGGGGCGGACGGTACACTGAAGCTTTCTTT. Its translation: CASSYSRGGRYTEAFF.

This clone showed up just a few times. This chain connects TRBV4-1 to TRBJ2-4; 9 nucleotides agree with TRBD1. The CDR3 has 15 amino acids. The germline gives CDR1 MGHRA, CDR2 YSYEKL. The trim removed 4 bases at V and 4 bases at J, leaving 5 bases unmatched. This chain's CDR3 is CASSLYGTGKNIQYF. The CDR3 DNA is TGCGCCAGCAGCCTGTACGGGACAGGGAAAAACATTCAGTACTTC.

The chain joins TRBV28 to TRBJ1-1; no definite D call. V was trimmed by 2 bases and J by 0 bases, leaving 10 bases between them. CDR1 MDHEN and CDR2 SYDVKM come from the germline V gene. The CDR3 extends over 15 amino acids. Here the CDR3 reads CASSLPPGVNTEAFF. CDR3 in DNA: TGTGCCAGCAGTTTACCACCGGGTGTGAACACTGAAGCTTTCTTT.

The J gene is TRBJ1-2, the V gene TRBV20-1; maybe TRBD1 (6 bases). The germline V gene encodes CDR1 DFQATT and CDR2 SNEGSKA (reference sequence). This CDR3 is built from 11 residues. Trimming shortened V by 2 bases and J by 7 bases, and 8 bases separated the two germline ends. The CDR3 loop reads CSARQGFGYTF. DNA of the CDR3: TGCAGTGCTAGACAGGGGTTTGGCTACACCTTC.

The rearrangement uses TRBV19 and TRBJ2-1; D is unresolved. V shed 5 bases and J shed 11 bases, with 10 bases lying between them. CDR1 is LNHDA and CDR2 is SQIVND in the germline V gene (reference sequence). The CDR3 sequence is 11 residues long. CDR3 DNA: TGTGCCAGTAGTTCTCACAGAAAGCAGTTCTTC. This codes for CASSSHRKQFF.

This rearrangement joins TRBV9 to TRBJ2-5; D is unresolved. CDR1 and CDR2 from the germline V gene are SGDLS and YYNGEE. The CDR3 spans 14 residues. Trimming removed 0 bases from V and 2 bases from J, with 8 bases in between. CDR3 protein: CASSVDSSQETQYF. CDR3 DNA sequence: TGTGCCAGCAGCGTAGACTCCTCGCAAGAGACCCAGTACTTC.